Listed below are T cell receptor beta chains from one sample, sequenced in a study of cytomegalovirus exposure and HLA in healthy donors. Clones were sequenced by immunoSEQ multiplex PCR, and TCRdb holds only the in-frame ones, with some missing. The sample lists around 120,000 clones; about 80% were seen once. Sample: PBMCs. The receptors originated from a middle-aged woman in good health and CMV-seronegative. Each CDR3 is given with its conserved first and last residue. A D gene is named only where the DNA matches it firmly. Some rows mark clone size as missing; the rest say once, few, many or name a class of expanded clone.

size: -
length: 15
D: -
V: TRBV29-1
J: TRBJ2-2
DNA: TGCAGCGTTCACCCCGGCCAGGACTACACCGGGGAGCTGTTTTTT
CDR3: CSVHPGQDYTGELFF

size: -
length: 14
D: -
V: TRBV30
J: TRBJ2-1
DNA: TGTGCCTGGAGTGGGTCCCCAGGGTACAATGAGCAGTTCTTC
CDR3: CAWSGSPGYNEQFF

size: once
length: 16
D: TRBD2
V: TRBV27
J: TRBJ2-7
DNA: TGTGCCAGCACCCCTAGGTGGGCGGGGGGGACCTACGAGCAGTACTTC
CDR3: CASTPRWAGGTYEQYF

size: once
length: 16
D: TRBD2
V: TRBV9
J: TRBJ2-1
DNA: TGTGCCAGCAGCGTAGGGGGGGGACTGACGTTTTATGAGCAGTTCTTC
CDR3: CASSVGGGLTFYEQFF

size: -
length: 14
D: TRBD2
V: TRBV7-2
J: TRBJ2-7
DNA: TGTGCCAGCAGCCCGGGACTAGCGGGATACGAGCAGTACTTC
CDR3: CASSPGLAGYEQYF

size: -
length: 16
D: -
V: TRBV28
J: TRBJ1-3
DNA: TGTGCCAGCAGTTCTGTCGGGTTCAGCTCTGGAAACACCATATATTTT
CDR3: CASSSVGFSSGNTIYF

size: -
length: 17
D: TRBD2
V: TRBV5-6
J: TRBJ2-7
DNA: TGTGCCAGCACCTCAGCTTACCAGGGACTAGCGACCTACGAGCAGTACTTC
CDR3: CASTSAYQGLATYEQYF

size: -
length: 12
D: TRBD1
V: TRBV30
J: TRBJ1-2
DNA: TGTGCCTGGAGTCAACAGGGGCTTGGCTACACCTTC
CDR3: CAWSQQGLGYTF

size: -
length: 13
D: -
V: TRBV28
J: TRBJ1-1
DNA: TGTGCCAGCAGTTTACCTACAGGGACTGAAGCTTTCTTT
CDR3: CASSLPTGTEAFF

size: -
length: 15
D: -
V: TRBV7-2
J: TRBJ2-1
DNA: TGTGCCAGCAGCTCGGACAGAATCTCCTACAATGAGCAGTTCTTC
CDR3: CASSSDRISYNEQFF

size: -
length: 15
D: TRBD2
V: TRBV10-3
J: TRBJ2-5
DNA: TGTGCCATCAGGAACCCGACTAGCGGACAAGAGACCCAGTACTTC
CDR3: CAIRNPTSGQETQYF

size: -
length: 17
D: TRBD2
V: TRBV2
J: TRBJ2-2
DNA: TGTGCCAGTACGACGACTACAGCGGGGGCAAGGGGCGGGGAGCTGTTTTTT
CDR3: CASTTTTAGARGGELFF

size: -
length: 12
D: -
V: TRBV7-9
J: TRBJ1-2
DNA: TGTGCCAGCAGCTTGGGGGGGGATGGCTACACCTTC
CDR3: CASSLGGDGYTF

size: -
length: 15
D: TRBD1
V: TRBV25-1
J: TRBJ2-7
DNA: TGTGCCAGCAGTATGACGCTAGACAGGGGCCACGAGCAGTACTTC
CDR3: CASSMTLDRGHEQYF

size: -
length: 16
D: -
V: TRBV5-4
J: TRBJ1-2
DNA: TGTGCCAGCAGCTTGGGAAGTGGTACTGAAGTGTATGGCTACACCTTC
CDR3: CASSLGSGTEVYGYTF

size: -
length: 16
D: TRBD2
V: TRBV5-1
J: TRBJ2-6
DNA: TGCGCCAGTAGCTTGGACGGGGGGACTGGGGCCAACGTCCTGACTTTC
CDR3: CASSLDGGTGANVLTF

size: -
length: 15
D: -
V: TRBV27
J: TRBJ1-1
DNA: TGTGCCAGCAAGCCAGGATATTTTATGAACACTGAAGCTTTCTTT
CDR3: CASKPGYFMNTEAFF

size: few
length: 13
D: -
V: TRBV5-4
J: TRBJ1-2
DNA: TGTGCCAGCAGCTTGACAGCTAACTATGGCTACACCTTC
CDR3: CASSLTANYGYTF

size: once
length: 17
D: TRBD2
V: TRBV5-4
J: TRBJ2-5
DNA: TGTGCCAGCAGCGAGGCGGTGCTAGCGGGAGTCGGTGAGACCCAGTACTTC
CDR3: CASSEAVLAGVGETQYF

size: -
length: 14
D: -
V: TRBV4-1
J: TRBJ1-1
DNA: TGCGCCAGCAGCCCGCGCGGTATGAACACTGAAGCTTTCTTT
CDR3: CASSPRGMNTEAFF

size: few
length: 16
D: TRBD2
V: TRBV9
J: TRBJ2-2
DNA: TGTGCCAGCAGCGTAGTCTCGGGGGGGCCCGGCGGGGAGCTGTTTTTT
CDR3: CASSVVSGGPGGELFF

size: -
length: 16
D: -
V: TRBV21-1
J: TRBJ1-2
DNA: TGTGCCAGCAGCAAAGGGGGACAGGGGGAATGCTATGGCTACACCTTC
CDR3: CASSKGGQGECYGYTF

size: -
length: 14
D: -
V: TRBV11-2
J: TRBJ2-7
DNA: TGTGCCAGCAGCTTAGCGCACACTAACCACGAGCAGTACTTC
CDR3: CASSLAHTNHEQYF

size: -
length: 18
D: TRBD2
V: TRBV4-3
J: TRBJ2-3
DNA: TGCGCCAGCAGCCAAGATTTACCTAGCGGGGACCGCACAGATACGCAGTATTTT
CDR3: CASSQDLPSGDRTDTQYF

size: -
length: 13
D: TRBD2
V: TRBV19
J: TRBJ2-1
DNA: TGTGCCAGTAGTAGCGGGAGGGTGAATGAGCAGTTCTTC
CDR3: CASSSGRVNEQFF

size: -
length: 16
D: -
V: TRBV15
J: TRBJ1-2
DNA: TGTGCCACCAGCAGAGATCTGGCCAGGGTTGACTATGGCTACACCTTC
CDR3: CATSRDLARVDYGYTF

size: few
length: 17
D: TRBD2
V: TRBV28
J: TRBJ2-2
DNA: TGTGCCAGCAGTTATGGGACTAGCGGGACGAACACCGGGGAGCTGTTTTTT
CDR3: CASSYGTSGTNTGELFF

size: -
length: 14
D: TRBD2
V: TRBV7-2
J: TRBJ2-7
DNA: TGTGCCAGCACCCTCGGGGCGGGAGGACGCGAGCAGTACTTC
CDR3: CASTLGAGGREQYF

size: -
length: 11
D: -
V: TRBV20-1
J: TRBJ1-1
DNA: TGCAGTGCCCCGCTAGGTGCTGAAGCTTTCTTT
CDR3: CSAPLGAEAFF

size: -
length: 14
D: TRBD1
V: TRBV5-1
J: TRBJ1-5
DNA: TGCGCCAGCAGCTGGACAGGGGGCAATCAGCCCCAGCATTTT
CDR3: CASSWTGGNQPQHF

size: -
length: 14
D: -
V: TRBV6-6
J: TRBJ2-7
DNA: TGTGCCTCCCAATACGGACAAAACTCCTACGAGCAGTACTTC
CDR3: CASQYGQNSYEQYF

size: -
length: 13
D: TRBD1
V: TRBV7-9
J: TRBJ2-1
DNA: TGTGCCAGCAGCTTCTCACAGGGGGTTGAGCAGTTCTTC
CDR3: CASSFSQGVEQFF

size: -
length: 14
D: -
V: TRBV10-3
J: TRBJ2-5
DNA: TGTGCCATCAGTGAGACAGGTATCCAAGAGACCCAGTACTTC
CDR3: CAISETGIQETQYF

size: once
length: 15
D: -
V: TRBV6-4
J: TRBJ2-3
DNA: TGTGCCAGCAGTGACTCGGGGGGAGGCACAGATACGCAGTATTTT
CDR3: CASSDSGGGTDTQYF

size: few
length: 16
D: TRBD1
V: TRBV6-1
J: TRBJ1-5
DNA: TGTGCCAGCAGTGAGAGACAGGGAGGACCCAATCAGCCCCAGCATTTT
CDR3: CASSERQGGPNQPQHF

size: -
length: 16
D: TRBD2
V: TRBV9
J: TRBJ2-5
DNA: TGTGCCAGCAGCGTAGGGAGCGGGGGTTACCAAGAGACCCAGTACTTC
CDR3: CASSVGSGGYQETQYF

size: -
length: 12
D: TRBD1
V: TRBV18
J: TRBJ2-7
DNA: TGTGCCAGCTCACCGGACAGGGACGAGCAGTACTTC
CDR3: CASSPDRDEQYF